The present T cell receptor beta chain was sequenced within a study of T cell changes during pregnancy in multiple sclerosis. The germline CDR1 and CDR2 sequences are KGHSH and LQKENI. The CDR3 extends over 16 amino acids. Trimming left V 3 bases short and J 0 bases short, with 12 bases between. Produced via immunoSEQ multiplex PCR; TCRdb's table is partial and in-frame only. The data contain around 39,000 clones, about 88% of them singletons. This sequence joins TRBV18 and TRBJ1-5; D unclear. This material consisted of CD8+ T cells from peripheral blood mononuclear cells, taken in the first trimester of pregnancy. The receptor was derived from a female donor with multiple sclerosis, enrolled in a pregnancy study. This chain's CDR3 is CASSPVSANSNQPQHF. The CDR3, as DNA: TGTGCCAGCTCACCTGTAAGTGCGAATAGCAATCAGCCCCAGCATTTT.